A single sample is the source of the 15 T cell receptor beta chains below, sequenced in a study of blood T cell repertoires in COVID-19. TCRdb's table, derived via immunoSEQ multiplex PCR, lists solely in-frame clones and lacks some. The sample lists 110,000 or so clones; 65% to 90% were seen once. Source material: peripheral blood. These receptors all stem from a human donor in a cohort sampled during active COVID-19.

J is TRBJ2-5 and V is TRBV6-2 or TRBV6-3, with 12 bases matching TRBD1. The junction had 9 bases not matched to a gene; V was cut back by 6 bases and J by 1 base. Germline CDR1 MNHEY, CDR2 SVGEGT. The length of the CDR3 is 17 residues. The CDR3 loop reads CASSLNRDRGLQETQYF. Written as DNA, the CDR3 is TGTGCCAGCAGCCTTAACCGGGACAGGGGGCTCCAAGAGACCCAGTACTTC.

The chain is built from TRBV15 and TRBJ1-4; no reliable D call. CDR1 is LNHNV and CDR2 is YYDKDF in the germline V gene (reference sequence). With 1 base removed from V and 0 bases from J, the gap between germline ends came to 6 bases. The CDR3 spans 15 residues. The CDR3 sequence: CATSRGGATNEKLFF. Written as DNA, the CDR3 is TGTGCCACCAGCAGAGGTGGAGCAACTAATGAAAAACTGTTTTTT.

The rearrangement uses TRBV21-1 and TRBJ1-1; the DNA was not used to check the table's D call, TRBD1. TRBV21-1 is reported as a pseudogene. CDR3 length: 16 amino acids. The CDR3 DNA reads TGTGCCAGCAGCCCGCACGACAGGGCCTTTGACACTGAAGCTTTCTTT. It encodes CASSPHDRAFDTEAFF.

This clone was detected only once. J is TRBJ1-3 and V is TRBV18; D not certain. The V gene's germline CDR1 is KGHSH and CDR2 LQKENI. V dropped 2 bases and J dropped 0 bases, with 11 bases sitting between them. The CDR3 loop spans 16 amino acids. DNA for the CDR3: TGTGCCAGCTCACCAGCCCGTGCGGCCTCTGGAAACACCATATATTTT. Protein sequence: CASSPARAASGNTIYF.

The V gene is TRBV12-3 or TRBV12-4, the J gene TRBJ2-1; 7 bases fit TRBD1. V shed 7 bases, J shed 6 bases, and the junction held 6 bases outside the gene matches. CDR3 length: 13 residues. The CDR3, as DNA: TGTGCCAGCAACAGACAGGGAATCAATGAGCAGTTCTTC. This sequence encodes CASNRQGINEQFF.

CDR3 sequence reads: CASTPGQGASYDEQYF. The CDR3 coding sequence is TGTGCCAGTACCCCTGGACAGGGGGCATCCTATGACGAGCAGTACTTC. The J gene is TRBJ2-7, the V gene TRBV19; 11 positions agree with TRBD1. The CDR3 is 16 amino acids. Germline assignment: CDR1 LNHDA and CDR2 SQIVND (reference sequence). The J segment lost 5 bases and the V segment lost 7 bases, leaving 13 bases of the junction unmatched. Filled out from reference TRBV19 and TRBJ2-7, the complete variable domain reads DGGITQSPKYLFRKEGQNVTLSCEQNLNHDAMYWYRQDPGQGLRLIYYSQIVNDFQKGDIAEGYSVSREKKESFPLTVTSAQKNPTAFYLCASTPGQGASYDEQYFGPGTRLTVT.

The chain recombines TRBV3-1 (or the pseudogene TRBV3-2) with TRBJ2-7; 11 nucleotides agree with TRBD1. V shed 0 bases and J 2 bases; nucleotides not matched to a gene: 12. The CDR3 totals 19 residues. Germline assignment: CDR1 LGHDT and CDR2 YNNKEL (reference sequence). In DNA form, the CDR3 reads TGTGCCAGCAGCCAAGATACCGGACAGGGGGCCGCACGTCCCTACGAGCAGTACTTC. Its protein is CASSQDTGQGAARPYEQYF.

The CDR3 loop reads CASSFGPGLAGVTDTQYF. CDR3 nucleotides: TGTGCCAGCAGCTTTGGGCCGGGACTAGCGGGGGTTACAGATACGCAGTATTTT. The J gene is TRBJ2-3, the V gene TRBV7-2; 14 nucleotides match TRBD2. Germline-derived CDR1 and CDR2 are SGHTA and FQGNSA. With 3 bases clipped from V and 3 bases from J, the junction kept 8 bases outside the gene matches. The CDR3 totals 18 residues.

The V call is TRBV29-1, the J call TRBJ2-7, with 9 nucleotides matching TRBD1. J gave up 2 bases and V 7 bases, and 6 bases lay outside the gene matches. Germline CDR1 reads SQVTM; CDR2 reads ANQGSEA. The CDR3 contains 13 residues. Here the CDR3 DNA reads TGCAGCGGAAAACAGGGGGCTACCTACGAGCAGTACTTC. This codes for CSGKQGATYEQYF.

A few counts support this clone. The chain combines TRBV28 with TRBJ2-2, with 7 nucleotides matching TRBD1. Per the germline V gene, CDR1 is MDHEN and CDR2 is SYDVKM. Trimming removed 5 bases from V and 4 bases from J; junction bases left unmatched: 10. There are 16 residues in the CDR3. The CDR3 nucleotides are TGTGCCAGCAGTATCTCGACAGGGTGGGGCACCGGGGAGCTGTTTTTT. Translation: CASSISTGWGTGELFF. Combining the CDR3 with reference TRBV28 and TRBJ2-2 gives the whole variable domain DVKVTQSSRYLVKRTGEKVFLECVQDMDHENMFWYRQDPGLGLRLIYFSYDVKMKEKGDIPEGYSVSREKKERFSLILESASTNQTSMYLCASSISTGWGTGELFFGEGSRLTVL.

The CDR3 DNA reads TGTGCCAGCAGCTTAGGAGGCACCACAGATACGCAGTATTTT. Residues: CASSLGGTTDTQYF. This chain joins TRBV7-6 and TRBJ2-3; no definite D call. The V end lost 1 base, the J end lost 2 bases, and 7 bases lay between the germline ends. CDR3 length equals 14 residues. In germline, CDR1 is SGHVS, CDR2 FNYEAQ.

The chain couples TRBV2 to TRBJ2-7; TRBD1 agrees at 8 bases. Germline trimming cut 6 bases from V and 6 bases from J; bases unmatched to any gene: 10. The germline V gene has CDR1 SNHLY and CDR2 FYNNEI. CDR3 length: 14 residues. CDR3 sequence: CASRADRAGLEQYF. The CDR3 DNA reads TGTGCCAGCAGGGCGGACAGGGCCGGTCTCGAGCAGTACTTC. Full variable domain (remainder filled in from reference TRBV2 and TRBJ2-7): EPEVTQTPSHQVTQMGQEVILRCVPISNHLYFYWYRQILGQKVEFLVSFYNNEISEKSEIFDDQFSVERPDGSNFTLKIRSTKLEDSAMYFCASRADRAGLEQYFGPGTRLTVT.

This clone was observed a single time. The chain carries TRBV6-5 and TRBJ1-2, with a tentative D call TRBD1 (5 bases). Trimming removed 5 bases at V and 8 bases at J, with 15 bases between. The germline V gene encodes CDR1 MNHEY and CDR2 SVGAGI. This CDR3 is built from 13 residues. The CDR3 sequence is CASSREGEVGYTF. As DNA, the CDR3 is TGTGCCAGCAGTAGGGAAGGGGAGGTCGGCTACACCTTC.

This clone was observed a few times. The chain uses TRBV19 and TRBJ2-1, with 7 bases that match TRBD2. Germline CDR1 and CDR2: LNHDA and SQIVND (reference sequence). The junction had 12 bases not matched to a gene; V was cut back by 6 bases and J by 7 bases. The length of the CDR3 is 15 residues. The CDR3 DNA is TGTGCCAGTAGCCCCCAGGGTCAGGGAGGGAATGAGCAGTTCTTC. As protein: CASSPQGQGGNEQFF.

This clone was seen a few times. This chain uses TRBV5-8 with TRBJ2-1, with D possibly TRBD2 on 7 matching bases. Trimming removed 7 bases at V and 10 bases at J, with 12 bases between. The V gene's germline CDR1 is SGHTS and CDR2 YDEGEE. The CDR3 is made up of 11 amino acids. The CDR3 reads CASFTGGEQFF. The CDR3 coding sequence is TGTGCCAGCTTTACGGGGGGCGAGCAGTTCTTC.